The 8 T cell receptor beta chains reported below all come from one sample, sequenced in a study of blood T cell repertoires in COVID-19 (dated by TCRdb to about 2020). Library construction relied on the immunoSEQ multiplex PCR assay. TCRdb took over this immuneACCESS table, retaining in-frame rearrangements with V and J assigned. Such tables are incomplete; in checked studies, under half of the missing clones stem from an unresolved V gene, and the remainder is unexplained. Counted in this sample were 200,000 to 300,000 clones; 80% to 90% of them appeared once. The ten largest clones capture roughly 3.7% of the sample. Sequenced sample: peripheral blood. Receptors were obtained from a woman in her thirties or forties with acute or convalescent COVID-19.

This chain links TRBV7-8 with TRBJ1-2, with 7 bases identical to TRBD1. Unmatched junction bases numbered 15, after V lost 4 bases and J lost 4 bases. Germline CDR1 is SGHVS and CDR2 is FQNEAQ. The CDR3 is 17 amino acids. The CDR3 loop is CASSYQPPDRVGYGYTF. The CDR3 coding sequence is TGTGCCAGCAGCTACCAACCGCCTGACAGGGTGGGCTATGGCTACACCTTC. Together with reference TRBV7-8 and TRBJ1-2, the CDR3 gives the full variable domain: GAGVSQSPRYKVAKRGQDVALRCDPISGHVSLFWYQQALGQGPEFLTYFQNEAQLDKSGLPSDRFFAERPEGSVSTLKIQRTQQEDSAVYLCASSYQPPDRVGYGYTFGSGTRLTVV.

This clone appeared a single time. V is TRBV10-3 and J is TRBJ1-6; D is uncertain. Germline loops: CDR1 ENHRY, CDR2 SYGVKD. The CDR3 has 14 amino acids. Trimming cost V 2 bases and J 11 bases, with 13 bases left between them. The CDR3 DNA sequence: TGTGCCATCAGTGAGCCCGGGGTAAATCCACCCCTCCACTTT. This encodes CAISEPGVNPPLHF.

The genes are TRBV30 and TRBJ2-2; 8 bases line up with TRBD2. Germline V gene data show CDR1 as GTSNPN and CDR2 as SVGIG (reference sequence). This CDR3 region has 14 residues. V gave up 2 bases and J gave up 4 bases; unmatched junction bases: 3. CDR3 residues: CAWSIGLATGELFF. As DNA, the CDR3 is TGTGCCTGGAGTATCGGACTAGCCACCGGGGAGCTGTTTTTT.

The CDR3 bases are TGTGCCAGCAGTTTGGAAGGACATTTTGAGCCCCAGCATTTT. This sequence encodes CASSLEGHFEPQHF. This chain joins TRBV28 and TRBJ1-5, with D possibly being TRBD1 (5 bases). The CDR3 length is 14 residues. The ends were cut back, 3 bases at V and 8 bases at J, with 14 bases in the middle. Germline V gives CDR1 MDHEN, CDR2 SYDVKM. Combining the CDR3 with reference TRBV28 and TRBJ1-5 gives the whole variable domain DVKVTQSSRYLVKRTGEKVFLECVQDMDHENMFWYRQDPGLGLRLIYFSYDVKMKEKGDIPEGYSVSREKKERFSLILESASTNQTSMYLCASSLEGHFEPQHFGDGTRLSIL.

The sample holds one count of this clone. The chain is built from TRBV19 and TRBJ2-5, with 12 positions matching TRBD2. The CDR3 covers 15 residues. V lost 7 bases to trimming and J lost 2 bases; unmatched junction nucleotides: 5. CDR1 is LNHDA and CDR2 is SQIVND in the germline V gene (reference sequence). CDR3 in amino acids: CASTLAGGEQETQYF. The CDR3 DNA is TGTGCCAGTACCCTAGCGGGGGGGGAACAAGAGACCCAGTACTTC. Drawing the rest from reference TRBV19 and TRBJ2-5, the complete variable domain is DGGITQSPKYLFRKEGQNVTLSCEQNLNHDAMYWYRQDPGQGLRLIYYSQIVNDFQKGDIAEGYSVSREKKESFPLTVTSAQKNPTAFYLCASTLAGGEQETQYFGPGTRLLVL.

The chain carries TRBV19 and TRBJ1-1; 8 nucleotides agree with TRBD1. The germline V gene has CDR1 LNHDA and CDR2 SQIVND (reference sequence). V gave up 4 bases and J gave up 11 bases; unmatched junction bases: 6. The CDR3 has 12 residues. The DNA for the CDR3 is TGTGCCAGTAGTAGGGGGGACAGGACGGCTTTCTTT. It codes for CASSRGDRTAFF.

The CDR3 reads CASSLSRVPKRTDTQYF. Written as DNA, the CDR3 is TGTGCCAGCAGCCTGAGCCGGGTCCCGAAACGCACAGATACGCAGTATTTT. The genes are TRBV7-8 and TRBJ2-3; unclear D gene. Germline V gene sequence: CDR1 SGHVS, CDR2 FQNEAQ. The CDR3 consists of 17 residues. V lost 5 bases to trimming and J lost 1 base, with 19 bases between them.

In this sample, this clone turned up once. DNA of the CDR3: TGTGCCAGCAGCCAAGGCTGGGACAGGGGGCGGGATGGCTACACCTTC. Translating it yields CASSQGWDRGRDGYTF. The V gene is TRBV3-1 (or the pseudogene TRBV3-2), the J gene TRBJ1-2, with 12 bases fitting TRBD1. Trimming at V came to 1 base and at J to 6 bases, leaving 6 bases not matched to a gene. The CDR3 totals 16 residues. The germline gives CDR1 LGHDT, CDR2 YNNKEL (reference sequence).